A single sample is the source of the 30 T cell receptor beta chains below, sequenced in a study of T cell responses to AZD1222 COVID-19 vaccine. TCRdb's table, derived via immunoSEQ multiplex PCR, lists solely in-frame clones and lacks some. The sample holds 130,000 to 150,000 clones, 92% seen once. The sequenced sample was peripheral blood, obtained on day 0 of AZD1222 vaccination. Receptors originate from an adult in good health.

This clone was seen once. CDR3 amino acids: CATSPWGQGWNTEAFF. The CDR3, as DNA: TGTGCCACCAGCCCCTGGGGACAGGGATGGAACACTGAAGCTTTCTTT. The chain uses TRBV15 and TRBJ1-1; 9 nucleotides agree with TRBD1. CDR1 LNHNV and CDR2 YYDKDF come from the germline V gene (reference sequence). Trimming took 5 bases from V and 1 from J; bases not matched to a gene: 8. This CDR3 contains 16 residues.

CDR3 amino acids: CASSIKGSPGNTIYF. The CDR3 DNA follows: TGTGCCAGCAGTATTAAGGGGTCCCCTGGAAACACCATATATTTT. The chain employs TRBV28 and TRBJ1-3; maybe TRBD1 (5 bases). Looked up from germline, CDR1 is MDHEN and CDR2 is SYDVKM. This CDR3 region has 15 residues. Trimming removed 5 bases at V and 2 bases at J, with 13 bases between.

This chain joins TRBV5-6 and TRBJ2-7, with 15 nucleotides matching TRBD2. The germline gives CDR1 SGHDT, CDR2 YYEEEE. CDR3 length: 15 amino acids. Trimming took 4 bases from V and 7 from J; bases not matched to a gene: 6. CDR3: CASSPRTSGRGEQYF. The CDR3 DNA is TGTGCCAGCAGCCCCCGGACTAGCGGGAGGGGTGAGCAGTACTTC.

This clone appeared once. CDR3 sequence reads: CASSLHRDTYEQYF. In DNA, the CDR3 is TGTGCCAGCAGTCTCCACCGGGACACCTACGAGCAGTACTTC. The chain employs TRBV27 and TRBJ2-7, with D possibly TRBD1 on 6 matching bases. The germline V gene has CDR1 MNHEY and CDR2 SMNVEV (reference sequence). V was shortened by 5 bases and J by 2 bases, with 13 bases between the two germline ends. The CDR3 has 14 residues.

The rearrangement uses TRBV5-1 and TRBJ1-1, with D perhaps TRBD1 (6 bases). This CDR3 contains 16 residues. With 4 bases removed from V and 1 base from J, the gap between germline ends came to 17 bases. The germline CDR1 and CDR2 sequences are SGHRS and YFSETQ. CDR3 loop: CASSETPGHKNTEAFF. In DNA, the CDR3 is TGCGCCAGCAGCGAGACCCCGGGACATAAGAACACTGAAGCTTTCTTT.

This clone has a count of ten or more. The V and J genes are TRBV27 and TRBJ1-6, with TRBD1 matching 9 bases. This CDR3 is built from 15 residues. Losses at the gene ends were 0 bases for V and 8 bases for J; bases not matched to a gene: 2. Germline CDR1 MNHEY, CDR2 SMNVEV (reference sequence). For the CDR3, the DNA is TGTGCCAGCAGTTTATCGGGACAGGGTTATTCACCCCTCCACTTT. It yields the protein CASSLSGQGYSPLHF.

This clone was counted once. The chain joins TRBV4-2 to TRBJ1-1; D unclear. V was pared by 1 base and J by 11 bases, with 14 bases between. The CDR3 runs 13 residues. CDR1 is LGHNA, CDR2 YNFKEQ, per germline. The CDR3 reads CASSQGRGLGAFF. CDR3 DNA: TGTGCCAGCAGCCAAGGACGAGGACTCGGCGCTTTCTTT.

This clone has a single count. This chain links TRBV19 with TRBJ1-2; 7 bases fit TRBD1. With V trimmed by 4 bases and J by 8 bases, 7 bases remained unmatched. The CDR3 is 13 amino acids. The germline CDR1 and CDR2 sequences are LNHDA and SQIVND (reference sequence). CDR3 region: CASSREGARGYTF. The CDR3 nucleotides read TGTGCCAGTAGTAGAGAGGGGGCGCGCGGCTACACCTTC.

This clone was observed a handful of times. The CDR3 sequence is CASSKTGVDGYTF. CDR3 nucleotide sequence: TGTGCCAGCAGCAAAACAGGGGTGGACGGCTACACCTTC. The chain uses TRBV13 and TRBJ1-2; 7 bases fit TRBD1. The CDR3 runs 13 residues. In germline, CDR1 is PRHDT, CDR2 FYEKMQ (reference sequence). V shed 5 bases, J shed 8 bases, and the junction held 8 bases outside the gene matches.

V usage is TRBV15 and J usage is TRBJ2-5; D may be TRBD2 (5 bases). CDR1 and CDR2 from the germline V gene are LNHNV and YYDKDF (reference sequence). This CDR3 is built from 15 residues. Trimming removed 0 bases at V and 5 bases at J, with 13 bases between. CDR3 in DNA: TGTGCCACCAGCAGAGATTATGAGGGCGGCGAGACCCAGTACTTC. It encodes CATSRDYEGGETQYF.

The chain is built from TRBV6-2 or TRBV6-3 and TRBJ2-4, with TRBD2 as a possible D gene (5 bases). CDR3 size: 15 residues. Trimming stripped 5 bases from V and 5 bases from J, with 16 bases between. In germline, CDR1 is MNHEY, CDR2 SVGEGT. CDR3 bases: TGTGCCAGCAGTAATTCCGGGGTTAGCCAAAACATTCAGTACTTC. This codes for CASSNSGVSQNIQYF.

The J gene is TRBJ1-2, the V gene TRBV2; a weak D match, TRBD1 (5 bases). The CDR3 runs to 13 residues. Trimming took 6 bases from V and 4 from J, leaving 12 bases between them. Germline V lookup: CDR1 SNHLY, CDR2 FYNNEI. The CDR3 loop is CASRNRQLYGYTF. The CDR3 coding sequence is TGTGCCAGCAGGAACAGACAGCTCTATGGCTACACCTTC.

The chain couples TRBV28 to TRBJ2-2; D gene unclear. The germline V gene has CDR1 MDHEN and CDR2 SYDVKM. The ends were cut back, 3 bases at V and 0 bases at J, with 11 bases in the middle. The CDR3 is made up of 16 amino acids. This CDR3 reads CASSFRLTTNTGELFF. The CDR3 region has the DNA TGTGCCAGCAGTTTTCGTCTGACAACGAACACCGGGGAGCTGTTTTTT.

The chain joins TRBV27 to TRBJ1-6; D perhaps matches TRBD1 (5 bases). The CDR3 covers 15 residues. CDR1 is MNHEY and CDR2 is SMNVEV in the germline V gene (reference sequence). V shed 3 bases and J shed 10 bases, with 16 bases lying between them. In DNA, the CDR3 is TGTGCCAGCAGTTTCACTCCGGGGCCAAGATCACCCCTCCACTTT. Translating gives CASSFTPGPRSPLHF.

This chain joins TRBV27 and TRBJ1-4; no definite D call. V was trimmed by 6 bases and J by 0 bases, leaving 11 bases between them. CDR1 is MNHEY and CDR2 is SMNVEV in the germline V gene (reference sequence). CDR3 length equals 15 residues. CDR3 DNA: TGTGCCAGCAGGAGCGAGTACGCAACTAATGAAAAACTGTTTTTT. Encoded protein: CASRSEYATNEKLFF.

This chain connects TRBV27 to TRBJ1-3, with 7 bases matching TRBD1. Germline V gene sequence: CDR1 MNHEY, CDR2 SMNVEV (reference sequence). Trimming took 6 bases from V and 1 from J; bases not matched to a gene: 9. The CDR3 totals 16 residues. The chain's CDR3 is CASSPDREGSGNTIYF. Written as DNA, the CDR3 is TGTGCCAGCAGCCCTGACAGGGAAGGTTCTGGAAACACCATATATTTT.

V usage is TRBV7-2 and J usage is TRBJ2-5; TRBD1 or TRBD2 may be the D gene (5 bases each). This CDR3 spans 15 amino acids. Between the trimmed V and J ends, which lost 3 bases and 2 bases, there was a span of 13 bases. Germline assignment: CDR1 SGHTA and CDR2 FQGNSA. CDR3 nucleotide sequence: TGTGCCAGCAGCTTCCTCCCGGGACCTCAAGAGACCCAGTACTTC. Residues: CASSFLPGPQETQYF.

The V and J genes are TRBV5-5 and TRBJ2-1; the match to TRBD2 covers 8 bases. CDR1 SGHKS and CDR2 YYEKEE come from the germline V gene (reference sequence). V shed 5 bases and J 2 bases; nucleotides not matched to a gene: 9. The CDR3 has 16 amino acids. For the CDR3, the DNA is TGTGCCAGCAGGACCACTAGCGGACAAGCCTACAATGAGCAGTTCTTC. It is translated as CASRTTSGQAYNEQFF.

The V call is TRBV10-3, the J call TRBJ1-5; D is unresolved. This CDR3 is 14 amino acids long. Looked up from germline, CDR1 is ENHRY and CDR2 is SYGVKD. V was shortened by 3 bases and J by 0 bases, with 6 bases between the two germline ends. The CDR3 sequence is CAISDQASNQPQHF. CDR3 DNA: TGTGCCATCAGTGATCAGGCTAGCAATCAGCCCCAGCATTTT.

The genes are TRBV19 and TRBJ1-1; D remains unclear. Germline CDR1 and CDR2: LNHDA and SQIVND (reference sequence). Between the trimmed V and J ends, which lost 6 bases and 1 base, there was a span of 9 bases. The CDR3 runs 13 residues. The CDR3 protein is CASSYAGNTEAFF. The CDR3 DNA reads TGTGCCAGTAGCTACGCAGGGAACACTGAAGCTTTCTTT.

The gene calls are TRBV7-6 and TRBJ1-4; weak D call: TRBD1 (5 bases). Germline CDR1 SGHVS, CDR2 FNYEAQ. Trimming stripped 5 bases from V and 3 bases from J, with 13 bases between. The CDR3 has 15 amino acids. The CDR3 protein is CASSPRRGPNEKLFF. The CDR3 nucleotides are TGTGCCAGCAGCCCCAGGAGGGGACCTAATGAAAAACTGTTTTTT. Filled out from reference TRBV7-6 and TRBJ1-4, the complete variable domain reads GAGVSQSPRYKVTKRGQDVALRCDPISGHVSLYWYRQALGQGPEFLTYFNYEAQQDKSGLPNDRFSAERPEGSISTLTIQRTEQRDSAMYRCASSPRRGPNEKLFFGSGTQLSVL.

The chain joins TRBV4-1 to TRBJ2-3, with a possible D match to TRBD2 (6 bases). V was cut by 6 bases and J by 0 bases, with 13 bases left in between. Looked up from germline, CDR1 is MGHRA and CDR2 is YSYEKL. CDR3 length: 15 amino acids. CDR3 in amino acids: CASRPSGYSTDTQYF. CDR3 in DNA: TGCGCCAGCAGGCCAAGCGGGTATAGCACAGATACGCAGTATTTT.

This rearrangement joins TRBV7-2 to TRBJ2-1; D is unclear. This CDR3 has 12 residues. Deletions cut 0 bases from V and 10 bases from J, with 7 bases between. CDR1 is SGHTA, CDR2 FQGNSA, per germline. CDR3 bases: TGTGCCAGCAGCTTAGCGCTCAGGGAGCAGTTCTTC. It translates to CASSLALREQFF.

The chain couples TRBV2 to TRBJ2-5, with TRBD2 identical over 9 bases. CDR3 length: 14 amino acids. V lost 7 bases to trimming and J lost 1 base; unmatched junction nucleotides: 4. The germline V gene encodes CDR1 SNHLY and CDR2 FYNNEI. The CDR3 nucleotides read TGTGCCAGCAAGCAGACTAGCGGCCAAGAGACCCAGTACTTC. It codes for CASKQTSGQETQYF. Complete variable domain (other parts from reference TRBV2 and TRBJ2-5): EPEVTQTPSHQVTQMGQEVILRCVPISNHLYFYWYRQILGQKVEFLVSFYNNEISEKSEIFDDQFSVERPDGSNFTLKIRSTKLEDSAMYFCASKQTSGQETQYFGPGTRLLVL.

CDR3 sequence reads: CASSGTVVDYEQYF. CDR3 bases: TGCGCCAGCAGCGGGACCGTAGTAGACTACGAGCAGTACTTC. The chain carries TRBV4-1 and TRBJ2-7; the D gene could be TRBD1 or TRBD2 (5 bases each). This CDR3 is built from 14 residues. Germline values: CDR1 MGHRA, CDR2 YSYEKL. Trimming took 5 bases from V and 3 from J, leaving 14 bases between them.

This chain joins TRBV5-4 and TRBJ1-2; no firm D call. V dropped 0 bases and J dropped 4 bases, with 10 bases sitting between them. The CDR3 runs to 14 residues. Germline CDR1 reads SGHNT; CDR2 reads YYREEE (reference sequence). DNA for the CDR3: TGTGCCAGCAGCTTGGAGCAGAGCACCTATGGCTACACCTTC. Translation gives CASSLEQSTYGYTF.

In DNA form, the CDR3 reads TGTGCCAGTAGTATTCGGAGAGGGACAAACACCGGGGAGCTGTTTTTT. Translated: CASSIRRGTNTGELFF. This chain links TRBV19 with TRBJ2-2; maybe TRBD1 (6 bases). The CDR3 totals 16 residues. CDR1 is LNHDA, CDR2 SQIVND, per germline (reference sequence). Between the trimmed V and J ends, which lost 3 bases and 2 bases, there was a span of 13 bases.

This rearrangement joins TRBV25-1 to TRBJ2-7; the match to TRBD1 covers 9 bases. The CDR3 sequence is 16 residues long. CDR1 is MGHDK, CDR2 SYGVNS, per germline. J gave up 2 bases and V 3 bases, and 8 bases lay outside the gene matches. For the CDR3, the DNA is TGTGCCAGCAGTGACCCTGGGACAGGGAAGACCTACGAGCAGTACTTC. It yields the protein CASSDPGTGKTYEQYF.

This chain uses TRBV21-1 with TRBJ1-2; TRBD1, as called in the table, went unchecked against the DNA. TRBV21-1 constitutes a pseudogene. CDR3 length: 15 amino acids. Written as DNA, the CDR3 is TGTGCCAGCAGCAAAGTGGGGACAGGGTTAAATGGCTACACCTTC. Residues: CASSKVGTGLNGYTF.

The chain couples TRBV5-1 to TRBJ2-4, with a possible D match to TRBD1 (6 bases). V lost 0 bases and J lost 2, with 12 bases in between. CDR1 is SGHRS and CDR2 is YFSETQ in the germline V gene. This CDR3 region has 16 residues. CDR3 sequence (DNA): TGCGCCAGCAGCTTGGTAGCAGGGGAAACCAAAAACATTCAGTACTTC. Its translation: CASSLVAGETKNIQYF.